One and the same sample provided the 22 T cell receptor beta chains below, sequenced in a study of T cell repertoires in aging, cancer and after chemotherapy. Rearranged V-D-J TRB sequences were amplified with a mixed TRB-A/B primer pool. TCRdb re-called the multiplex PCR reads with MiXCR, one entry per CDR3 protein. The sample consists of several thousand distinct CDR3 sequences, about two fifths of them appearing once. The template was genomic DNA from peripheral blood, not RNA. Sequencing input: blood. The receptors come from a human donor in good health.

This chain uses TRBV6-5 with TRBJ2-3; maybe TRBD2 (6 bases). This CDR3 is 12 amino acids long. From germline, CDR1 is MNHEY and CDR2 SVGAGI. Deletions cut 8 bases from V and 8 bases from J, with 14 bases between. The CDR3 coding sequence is TGTGCCAGCCTCCTCCCGGGGGTTACGCAGTATTTT. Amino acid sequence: CASLLPGVTQYF.

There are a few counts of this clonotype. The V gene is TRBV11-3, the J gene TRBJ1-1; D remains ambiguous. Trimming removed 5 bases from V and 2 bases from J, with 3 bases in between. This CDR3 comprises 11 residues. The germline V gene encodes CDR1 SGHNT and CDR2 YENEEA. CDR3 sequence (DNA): TGTGCCAGCAGCATCAACACTGAAGCTTTCTTT. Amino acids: CASSINTEAFF.

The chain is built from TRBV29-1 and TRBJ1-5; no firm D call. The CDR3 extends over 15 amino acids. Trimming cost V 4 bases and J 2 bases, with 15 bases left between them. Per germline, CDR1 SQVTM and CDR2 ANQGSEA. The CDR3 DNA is TGCAGCGTTGCGGACGGCATCTTAGGCAATCAGCCCCAGCATTTT. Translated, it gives CSVADGILGNQPQHF.

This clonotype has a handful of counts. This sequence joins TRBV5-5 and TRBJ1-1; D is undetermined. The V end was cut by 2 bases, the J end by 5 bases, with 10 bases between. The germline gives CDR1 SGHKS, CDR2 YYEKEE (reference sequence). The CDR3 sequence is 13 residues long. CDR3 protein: CASSFFWDTEAFF. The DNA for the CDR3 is TGTGCCAGCAGCTTTTTTTGGGATACTGAAGCTTTCTTT.

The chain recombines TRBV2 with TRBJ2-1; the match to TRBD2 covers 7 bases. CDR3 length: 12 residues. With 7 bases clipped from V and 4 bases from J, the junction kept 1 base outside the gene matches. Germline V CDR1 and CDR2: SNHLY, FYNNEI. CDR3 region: CASTSGYNEQFF. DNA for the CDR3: TGTGCCAGCACTAGCGGATACAATGAGCAGTTCTTC.

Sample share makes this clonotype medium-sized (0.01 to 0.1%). The CDR3 spells CSAAWDAVGGYTF. CDR3 DNA sequence: TGCAGCGCAGCGTGGGACGCCGTGGGAGGCTACACCTTC. V is TRBV29-1 and J is TRBJ1-2; possibly TRBD1 for D (5 bases). Trimming shortened V by 7 bases and J by 8 bases, and 20 bases separated the two germline ends. The CDR3 covers 13 residues. Per germline, CDR1 SQVTM and CDR2 ANQGSEA.

CDR3 sequence: CSAIELPSEQFF. DNA for the CDR3: TGCAGTGCCATAGAGCTACCTTCCGAGCAGTTCTTC. J is TRBJ2-1 and V is TRBV20-1; no definite D call. V lost 6 bases and J 10 bases, leaving 16 bases between the germline ends. The CDR3 is 12 residues long. The germline gives CDR1 DFQATT, CDR2 SNEGSKA (reference sequence).

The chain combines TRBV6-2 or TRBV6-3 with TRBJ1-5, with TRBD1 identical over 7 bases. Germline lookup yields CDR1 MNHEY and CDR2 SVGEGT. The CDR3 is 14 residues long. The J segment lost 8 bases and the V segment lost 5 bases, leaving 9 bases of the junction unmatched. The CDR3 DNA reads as TGTGCCAGCAGTCTGACAGGGCCCGGGGAGCCCCAGCATTTT. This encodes CASSLTGPGEPQHF.

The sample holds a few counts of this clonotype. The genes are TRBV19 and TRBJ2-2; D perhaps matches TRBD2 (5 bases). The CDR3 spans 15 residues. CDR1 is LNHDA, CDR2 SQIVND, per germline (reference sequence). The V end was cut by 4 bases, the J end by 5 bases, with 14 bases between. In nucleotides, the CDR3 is TGTGCCAGTAGTAACGGGAATCCGGGTACCGGGGAGCTGTTTTTT. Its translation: CASSNGNPGTGELFF. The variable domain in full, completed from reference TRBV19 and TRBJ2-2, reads DGGITQSPKYLFRKEGQNVTLSCEQNLNHDAMYWYRQDPGQGLRLIYYSQIVNDFQKGDIAEGYSVSREKKESFPLTVTSAQKNPTAFYLCASSNGNPGTGELFFGEGSRLTVL.

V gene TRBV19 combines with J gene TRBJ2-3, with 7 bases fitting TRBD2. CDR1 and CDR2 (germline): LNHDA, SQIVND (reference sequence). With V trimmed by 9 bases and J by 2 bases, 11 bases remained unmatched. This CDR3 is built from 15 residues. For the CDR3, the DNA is TGTGCCAGCAGCCACGTAGCGGGCATCACAGATACGCAGTATTTT. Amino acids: CASSHVAGITDTQYF.

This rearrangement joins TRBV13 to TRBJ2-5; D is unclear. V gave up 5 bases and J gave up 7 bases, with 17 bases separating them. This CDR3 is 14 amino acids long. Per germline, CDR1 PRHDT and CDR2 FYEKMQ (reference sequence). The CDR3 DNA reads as TGTGCCAGCAGCCCGCGACCAATTACGGGGACCCAGTACTTC. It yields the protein CASSPRPITGTQYF.

CDR3 in DNA: TGTGCCAGCAGTTACGCGACTCCCACCAGCAATCAGCCCCAGCATTTT. Encoded protein: CASSYATPTSNQPQHF. The genes are TRBV6-2 or TRBV6-3 and TRBJ1-5, with no clear D. Trimming pared 2 bases from V and 1 base from J, leaving 12 bases between. This CDR3 spans 16 amino acids. Germline CDR1 reads MNHEY; CDR2 reads SVGEGT.

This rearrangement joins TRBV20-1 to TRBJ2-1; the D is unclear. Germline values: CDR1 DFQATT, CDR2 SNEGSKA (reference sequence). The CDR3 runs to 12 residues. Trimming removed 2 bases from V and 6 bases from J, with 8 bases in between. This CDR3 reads CSARPRVNEQFF. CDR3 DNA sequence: TGCAGTGCTAGACCGCGCGTCAATGAGCAGTTCTTC.

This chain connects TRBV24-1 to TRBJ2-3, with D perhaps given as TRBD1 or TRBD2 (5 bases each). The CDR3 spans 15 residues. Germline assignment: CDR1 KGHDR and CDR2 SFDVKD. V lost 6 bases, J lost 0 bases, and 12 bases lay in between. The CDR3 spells CATSSGRLSTDTQYF. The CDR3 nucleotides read TGTGCCACCAGTTCGGGGCGCCTCAGCACAGATACGCAGTATTTT.

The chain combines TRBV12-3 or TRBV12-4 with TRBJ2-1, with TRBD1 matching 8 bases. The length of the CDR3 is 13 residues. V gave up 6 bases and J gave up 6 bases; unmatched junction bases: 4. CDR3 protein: CASSHTGGNEQFF. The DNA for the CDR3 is TGTGCCAGCAGCCATACAGGGGGCAATGAGCAGTTCTTC.

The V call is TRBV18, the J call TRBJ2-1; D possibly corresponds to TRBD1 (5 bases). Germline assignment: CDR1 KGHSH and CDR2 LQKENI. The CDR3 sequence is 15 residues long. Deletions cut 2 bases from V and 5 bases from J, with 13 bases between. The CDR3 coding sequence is TGTGCCAGCTCACCATTCCGGCAGGGTAACAATGAGCAGTTCTTC. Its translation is CASSPFRQGNNEQFF.

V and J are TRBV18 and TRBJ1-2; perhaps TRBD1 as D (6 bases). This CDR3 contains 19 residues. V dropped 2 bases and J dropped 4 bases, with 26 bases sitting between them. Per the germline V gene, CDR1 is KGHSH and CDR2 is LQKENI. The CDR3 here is CASSPTLWDTISVSYGYTF. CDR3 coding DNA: TGTGCCAGCTCACCAACCCTCTGGGACACCATATCTGTGAGCTATGGCTACACCTTC.

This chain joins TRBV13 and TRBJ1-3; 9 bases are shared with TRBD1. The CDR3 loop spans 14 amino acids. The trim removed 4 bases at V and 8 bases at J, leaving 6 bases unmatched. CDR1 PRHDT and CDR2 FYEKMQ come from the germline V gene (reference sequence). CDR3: CASSSGQGVDTIYF. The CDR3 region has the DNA TGTGCCAGCAGCTCGGGACAGGGAGTCGACACCATATATTTT.

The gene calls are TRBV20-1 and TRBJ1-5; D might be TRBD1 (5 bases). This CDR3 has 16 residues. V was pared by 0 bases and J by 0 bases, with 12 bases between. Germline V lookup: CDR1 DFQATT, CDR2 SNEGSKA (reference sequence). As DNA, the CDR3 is TGCAGTGCTAGAGATAACCAGGGCGGTAGCAATCAGCCCCAGCATTTT. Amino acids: CSARDNQGGSNQPQHF.

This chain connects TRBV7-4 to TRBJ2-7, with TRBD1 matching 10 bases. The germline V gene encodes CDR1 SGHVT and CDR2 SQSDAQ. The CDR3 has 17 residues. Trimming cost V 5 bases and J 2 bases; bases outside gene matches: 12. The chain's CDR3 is CASSPKGQGSHPYEQYF. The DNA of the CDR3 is TGTGCCAGCAGCCCGAAGGGACAGGGGAGTCATCCCTACGAGCAGTACTTC.

CDR3 sequence reads: CASARGSMNTEAFF. CDR3 bases: TGTGCCAGCGCCAGGGGTTCGATGAACACTGAAGCTTTCTTT. The gene calls are TRBV18 and TRBJ1-1, with a tentative D call TRBD1 (6 bases). Per germline, CDR1 KGHSH and CDR2 LQKENI. Trimming left V 8 bases short and J 0 bases short, with 13 bases between. The CDR3 sequence is 14 residues long.

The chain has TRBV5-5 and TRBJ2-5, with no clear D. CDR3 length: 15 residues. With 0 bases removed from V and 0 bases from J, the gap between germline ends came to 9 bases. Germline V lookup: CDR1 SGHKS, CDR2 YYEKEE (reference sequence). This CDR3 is CASSLAVGYQETQYF. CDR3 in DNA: TGTGCCAGCAGCTTGGCGGTGGGGTACCAAGAGACCCAGTACTTC.